These 22 T cell receptor beta chains were sequenced from one sample in a study of cytomegalovirus exposure and HLA in healthy donors. PCR used 60 Vbeta primers and 13 Jbeta primers. The protocol was immunoSEQ multiplex PCR, while the TCRdb copy is restricted to in-frame clones and leaves out a portion. The sample includes roughly 77,000 clones, roughly 9.1% of them seen just once. The sample taken for sequencing was PBMCs. Receptor source: a man in his 60s in good health and CMV-seropositive.

In its sample, this clone was seen a few times. This chain links TRBV5-6 with TRBJ2-7; possible D gene TRBD1, 6 bases. This CDR3 has 14 residues. V lost 0 bases and J 5 bases, leaving 12 bases between the germline ends. Germline CDR1 is SGHDT and CDR2 is YYEEEE. CDR3 sequence reads: CASSLELQGNEQYV. The CDR3 coding sequence is TGTGCCAGCAGCTTGGAGTTGCAGGGGAACGAGCAGTACGTC.

This chain uses TRBV27 with TRBJ2-2; TRBD2 matches at 14 bases. The CDR3 runs 17 residues. In germline, CDR1 is MNHEY, CDR2 SMNVEV (reference sequence). Unmatched junction bases numbered 6, after V lost 5 bases and J lost 4 bases. CDR3: CASSLRGTSGGTGELFF. The CDR3 bases are TGTGCCAGCAGTCTGCGCGGGACTAGCGGGGGCACCGGGGAGCTGTTTTTT.

This clone was counted a few times. The chain has TRBV28 and TRBJ2-7; 7 bases are a match to TRBD1. The CDR3 is 13 residues long. With 4 bases clipped from V and 12 bases from J, the junction kept 12 bases outside the gene matches. Germline lookup yields CDR1 MDHEN and CDR2 SYDVKM. The CDR3 DNA reads TGTGCCAGCAGTTCCCCAACAGGGGCCGTCTGGTACTTC. This codes for CASSSPTGAVWYF.

This clone was found a few times. The chain carries TRBV7-2 and TRBJ2-5; a possible D gene is TRBD2 (7 bases). The germline V gene encodes CDR1 SGHTA and CDR2 FQGNSA. Trimming stripped 2 bases from V and 4 bases from J, with 11 bases between. This CDR3 comprises 14 residues. The CDR3 DNA reads TGTGCCAGCAGCTTACGGGGGGCGTCAGAGACCCAGTACTTC. Translating gives CASSLRGASETQYF.

In its sample, this clone was seen a few times. V gene TRBV10-3 combines with J gene TRBJ2-6; no clear D gene. The CDR3 has 14 amino acids. The ends were cut back, 3 bases at V and 1 base at J, with 4 bases in the middle. CDR1 is ENHRY and CDR2 is SYGVKD in the germline V gene. As DNA, the CDR3 is TGTGCCATCAGTGACAGTTCTGGGGCCAACGTCCTGACTTTC. It specifies CAISDSSGANVLTF.

Many counts were recorded for this clone. The V gene is TRBV7-9, the J gene TRBJ2-3; no firm D call. CDR1 is SEHNR, CDR2 FQNEAQ, per germline (reference sequence). Deletions cut 3 bases from V and 7 bases from J, with 8 bases between. The CDR3 contains 12 residues. In DNA form, the CDR3 reads TGTGCCAGCAGCTTGGGCGTGAATACGCAGTATTTT. It is translated as CASSLGVNTQYF. Variable domain in full (rest from reference TRBV7-9 and TRBJ2-3): DTGVSQNPRHKITKRGQNVTFRCDPISEHNRLYWYRQTLGQGPEFLTYFQNEAQLEKSRLLSDRFSAERPKGSFSTLEIQRTEQGDSAMYLCASSLGVNTQYFGPGTRLTVL.

This clone showed up just a few times. J is TRBJ1-1 and V is TRBV27; 7 nucleotides line up with TRBD1. CDR1 is MNHEY, CDR2 SMNVEV, per germline (reference sequence). This CDR3 region has 15 residues. V was clipped by 4 bases and J by 5 bases; unmatched bases: 10. The CDR3 loop is CASSSRTGVGTEAFF. CDR3 nucleotide sequence: TGTGCCAGCAGTTCCCGAACAGGGGTAGGGACTGAAGCTTTCTTT.

This clone was seen only a few times. The genes are TRBV10-2 and TRBJ2-5; TRBD1 matches at 7 bases. The V gene end was trimmed by 10 bases and the J gene end by 4 bases; junction bases not matched to a gene: 9. Looked up from germline, CDR1 is WSHSY and CDR2 is SAAADI. The CDR3 is made up of 13 amino acids. This chain's CDR3 is CAILDRDRETQYF. As DNA, the CDR3 is TGCGCCATCCTGGACCGGGACAGAGAGACCCAGTACTTC.

The J gene is TRBJ2-1, the V gene TRBV19; the match to TRBD2 covers 8 bases. V lost 3 bases, J lost 6 bases, and 7 bases stayed unmatched. Germline V gene sequence: CDR1 LNHDA, CDR2 SQIVND (reference sequence). The CDR3 has 15 amino acids. CDR3 nucleotide sequence: TGTGCCAGTAGTATGTTGAGCGGGAGTGGCAATGAGCAGTTCTTC. Its translation is CASSMLSGSGNEQFF.

This clone appeared a few times. The rearrangement uses TRBV9 and TRBJ2-7, with D perhaps TRBD1 (5 bases). This CDR3 region has 15 residues. Germline CDR1 reads SGDLS; CDR2 reads YYNGEE. Trimming removed 0 bases at V and 0 bases at J, with 10 bases between. The CDR3 nucleotides are TGTGCCAGCAGCGTAGCTACAGGACCCTCCTACGAGCAGTACTTC. It is translated as CASSVATGPSYEQYF.

The chain combines TRBV18 with TRBJ1-2; D uncertain. CDR1 is KGHSH, CDR2 LQKENI, per germline. The CDR3 totals 13 residues. V gave up 3 bases and J gave up 8 bases, with 13 bases separating them. CDR3 in amino acids: CASSPFAGEGYTF. CDR3 sequence (DNA): TGTGCCAGCTCACCCTTCGCAGGTGAAGGCTACACCTTC. The full variable domain, its missing parts supplied by reference TRBV18 and TRBJ1-2, is NAGVMQNPRHLVRRRGQEARLRCSPMKGHSHVYWYRQLPEEGLKFMVYLQKENIIDESGMPKERFSAEFPKEGPSILRIQQVVRGDSAAYFCASSPFAGEGYTFGSGTRLTVV.

The CDR3 loop is CASSQLAGGPPYEQYF. DNA of the CDR3: TGTGCCAGTAGCCAACTAGCGGGAGGGCCCCCCTACGAGCAGTACTTC. The chain carries TRBV19 and TRBJ2-7; 13 bases fit TRBD2. The CDR3 has 16 residues. The J segment lost 2 bases and the V segment lost 6 bases, leaving 7 bases of the junction unmatched. Germline assignment: CDR1 LNHDA and CDR2 SQIVND (reference sequence).

This clone was recorded a few times. This sequence joins TRBV5-8 and TRBJ2-7; TRBD1 matches 7 bases. CDR1 is SGHTS, CDR2 YDEGEE, per germline. The CDR3 spans 16 residues. Unmatched junction bases numbered 9, after V lost 0 bases and J lost 3 bases. The CDR3 DNA reads TGTGCCAGCAGCTTGGCCCCGACAGGGCCTCTCTACGAGCAGTACTTC. Amino acids: CASSLAPTGPLYEQYF.

The chain has TRBV9 and TRBJ2-3; 13 nucleotides match TRBD2. This CDR3 contains 19 residues. CDR1 SGDLS and CDR2 YYNGEE come from the germline V gene. Losses at the gene ends were 4 bases for V and 0 bases for J; bases not matched to a gene: 11. In DNA form, the CDR3 reads TGTGCCAGCAGCTCCTCCTGGACTAGCGGGGGCGCTAGCACAGATACGCAGTATTTT. Translated: CASSSSWTSGGASTDTQYF.

J is TRBJ1-6 and V is TRBV14, with 11 bases fitting TRBD1. V dropped 4 bases and J dropped 5; count of bases not matched to a gene: 4. Germline CDR1 reads SGHDN; CDR2 reads FVKESK. This CDR3 has 16 amino acids. CDR3 residues: CASSLGQGANNSPLHF. CDR3 sequence (DNA): TGTGCCAGCAGCCTAGGACAGGGGGCAAATAATTCACCCCTCCACTTT.

This clone occurred a few times. This chain links TRBV5-6 with TRBJ1-1; 7 nucleotides match TRBD1. The CDR3 has 14 residues. CDR1 is SGHDT and CDR2 is YYEEEE in the germline V gene. The V and J ends lost 4 bases and 1 base, in that order; junction bases with no gene match: 4. The CDR3 DNA sequence: TGTGCCAGCAGCGTCAGGGGGAGGAACACTGAAGCTTTCTTT. Protein product: CASSVRGRNTEAFF.

Only a few counts were recorded for this clone. This rearrangement joins TRBV30 to TRBJ2-5; TRBD2 might be the D (5 bases). The CDR3 length is 12 residues. Trimming took off 0 bases at V and 6 bases at J, with 8 bases between the two ends. The germline gives CDR1 GTSNPN, CDR2 SVGIG (reference sequence). CDR3 sequence: CAWSVLGKTQYF. In DNA, the CDR3 is TGTGCCTGGAGTGTACTAGGAAAGACCCAGTACTTC.

The chain links TRBV2 to TRBJ2-5; TRBD2 matches 11 bases. The CDR3 sequence is 17 residues long. Unmatched junction bases numbered 15, after V lost 7 bases and J lost 5 bases. Germline lookup yields CDR1 SNHLY and CDR2 FYNNEI. DNA for the CDR3: TGTGCCAGCACTCTCCGGGCCCTAGCGGGGGGCGGGGAGACCCAGTACTTC. This sequence encodes CASTLRALAGGGETQYF.

This clone appeared a few times. V gene TRBV5-1 combines with J gene TRBJ2-1; 12 bases are shared with TRBD2. The CDR3 runs 15 residues. CDR1 is SGHRS, CDR2 YFSETQ, per germline. V was pared by 3 bases and J by 6 bases, with 4 bases of the junction left unmatched. CDR3 bases: TGCGCCAGCAGCTCGACTAGCGGGAGTTTCAATGAGCAGTTCTTC. It is translated as CASSSTSGSFNEQFF.

The rearrangement links TRBV30 to TRBJ1-1, with no clear D. V lost 4 bases, J lost 1 base, and 13 bases lay in between. The germline V gene encodes CDR1 GTSNPN and CDR2 SVGIG (reference sequence). CDR3 size: 14 residues. CDR3 amino acids: CAWTYGPWNTEAFF. CDR3 sequence (DNA): TGTGCCTGGACGTACGGTCCGTGGAACACTGAAGCTTTCTTT. The full variable domain, its missing parts supplied by reference TRBV30 and TRBJ1-1, is SQTIHQWPATLVQPVGSPLSLECTVEGTSNPNLYWYRQAAGRGLQLLFYSVGIGQISSEVPQNLSASRPQDRQFILSSKKLLLSDSGFYLCAWTYGPWNTEAFFGQGTRLTVV.

This clone was seen more than once but under ten times. The genes are TRBV18 and TRBJ2-3; unclear D gene. Trimming took 9 bases from V and 2 from J, leaving 15 bases between them. CDR3 length: 14 amino acids. Germline CDR1 reads KGHSH; CDR2 reads LQKENI. CDR3 loop: CASRRSKDTDTQYF. In DNA, the CDR3 is TGTGCCAGTCGGAGAAGTAAAGACACAGATACGCAGTATTTT.

This clone has a handful of counts. The chain is built from TRBV29-1 and TRBJ1-5; D may be TRBD1 (6 bases). The V end lost 4 bases, the J end lost 3 bases, and 10 bases lay between the germline ends. The CDR3 has 13 residues. CDR1 and CDR2 from the germline V gene are SQVTM and ANQGSEA. CDR3 sequence reads: CSVGQEINQPQHF. The CDR3 region has the DNA TGCAGCGTTGGACAGGAGATCAATCAGCCCCAGCATTTT.